This TCR beta chain was recorded in a study of PD-1 blockade in classical Hodgkin lymphoma. General study results and limits: Repertoires differed for reasons still undefined, possibly disease activity or prior therapy. According to reports, newly diagnosed patients had lower baseline TCR diversity than healthy donors, and relapsed/refractory patients had lower baseline TCR diversity still.

CDR3 length: 15 residues. V was shortened by 4 bases and J by 3 bases, with 16 bases between the two germline ends. Germline loops: CDR1 SEHNR, CDR2 FQNEAQ (reference sequence). The time point denotes: newly diagnosed, previously untreated cHL patient sample. Magnetic negative selection purified CD4+ T cells from thawed PBMCs. The authors compared against newly diagnosed, untreated classical Hodgkin lymphoma PBMCs. Only in-frame clones appear in the TCRdb table, and some are missing; sequencing was by immunoSEQ multiplex PCR. The sample records about 23,000 clones, about 91% being singletons. Comment on this clone: Its cognate antigen is unknown.

Sequencing used CD4+ T cells from blood. The TCR sequence derives from a human donor with classical Hodgkin lymphoma. The V gene is TRBV7-9, the J gene TRBJ2-7, with D possibly TRBD1 on 5 matching bases. CDR3 DNA: TGTGCCAGCAGCTCGGGTAGGGGCTCCTACTACGAGCAGTACTTC. Translating it yields CASSSGRGSYYEQYF.